This T cell receptor (beta chain) originates from a study of neurological immune-mediated disorders (dated by TCRdb to between 2017 and 2020). For the wider study: Peripheral blood TCR-beta repertoires from patients with HTLV-I-associated myelopathy (HAM/TSP), patients with multiple sclerosis, and healthy controls were compared in the study using UMI-based sequencing. The 106 TCR-beta libraries covered PBMC samples along with longitudinal samples, technical triplicates, and paired sorted CD4+ and CD8+ T-cell subsets. Of the 65 to 70 subjects in the cohort, around 14 were HAM/TSP patients, roughly 34 were multiple sclerosis patients, and around 20 were healthy controls. Overall study outcomes, separate from this receptor: TCR clonal expansion was highest in HAM/TSP patients and lowest in MS patients, with MS patients falling below even healthy controls. Across subjects, expanded clones never shared an identical CDR3 amino acid sequence, which suggests that the TCR-beta repertoires in every group were private.

CDR1 SGHKS and CDR2 YYEKEE were looked up in the germline V gene (reference sequence). V drops 4 bases and J drops 5 bases, leaving 16 bases in between. The CDR3 covers 15 residues, taking in both the cysteine and the phenylalanine. The read is trimmed to its CDR3 DNA, 45 bases read in frame from base 1. The healthy controls were volunteers from blood banks in Maryland, USA. Libraries from unsorted PBMCs were made from 2 million PBMCs kept in RNAlater at -80 degrees C until RNA extraction. Peripheral blood underwent Ficoll-Hypaque density gradient centrifugation to isolate PBMCs, which were then cryopreserved in liquid nitrogen. This clonotype was found many times. The specificity of this receptor is unknown. Base quality data are lacking; no much larger clone is found one base away. cDNA was synthesized by template-switch 5'RACE using a primer with a 10-nucleotide random unique molecular identifier that tagged each TCR transcript. Every sequencing run yielded over 180 million TCR-beta sequences covering 15-18 subjects. The RNeasy kit was used to extract total RNA. Using the KAPA Real-time Library Amplification kit, TCR-beta VDJ regions were amplified with primers for the TCR constant region and the 5'RACE anchor. Sample indexes and Illumina adaptors were added in a first PCR, after which library yield was increased in a second PCR. After Ampure bead purification, the roughly 650 bp TCR product was size-selected on a 2% E-gel SizeSelection system. Before pooling, library quality was checked on a Bioanalyzer, concentration was measured with Qubit, and libraries were quantified with the Kapa Library Quantification kit. Paired-end 2 x 150 bp sequencing of the libraries was performed on an Illumina HiSeq 2500. To increase sequence diversity, roughly 24-32% phiX was spiked into each library pool. From the authors' description of their analysis: Quality-filtered reads were processed with the UMI-based MiGEC pipeline, which removed over 75% of raw TCR sequences during error correction. IMGT germline references were used for aligning VDJ genes, and each clonotype was defined as a unique CDR3 amino acid sequence together with its V-J genes. Clonal expansion, Shannon diversity and CDR3 relatedness were evaluated with VDJtools (CalcPairwiseDistances, ClusterSamples), while phylogenetic trees were built in CLCbio workbench. Using coefficient-of-variation modelling across technical triplicates, the study counted a clone as expanded if it had at least 8 unique UMIs. TCRdb reprocessed the public reads (quality trimming at Q25 with fastp, clone calling with MiXCR) and kept in-frame beta chains. Rows are combined by CDR3 protein, so each entry shows the most common genes and DNA. TCRdb, rather than the study authors, made the V and J calls. The sample table contains fewer than 30,000 distinct CDR3 sequences; only one count was recorded for 6.7% of them. The top ten constitute about 4.3% of the sample.

The clonotype was recovered from a woman aged 40 to 50 in good health. The sequenced sample consisted of PBMCs. The chain is encoded by TRBV5-5 joined to TRBJ2-1; the D region is possibly TRBD1 or TRBD2, each matching across 5 bases. The CDR3 amino acid sequence is: CASSPGAWLDNEQFF. DNA sequence: TGTGCCAGCAGCCCCGGGGCTTGGCTCGACAATGAGCAGTTCTTC.